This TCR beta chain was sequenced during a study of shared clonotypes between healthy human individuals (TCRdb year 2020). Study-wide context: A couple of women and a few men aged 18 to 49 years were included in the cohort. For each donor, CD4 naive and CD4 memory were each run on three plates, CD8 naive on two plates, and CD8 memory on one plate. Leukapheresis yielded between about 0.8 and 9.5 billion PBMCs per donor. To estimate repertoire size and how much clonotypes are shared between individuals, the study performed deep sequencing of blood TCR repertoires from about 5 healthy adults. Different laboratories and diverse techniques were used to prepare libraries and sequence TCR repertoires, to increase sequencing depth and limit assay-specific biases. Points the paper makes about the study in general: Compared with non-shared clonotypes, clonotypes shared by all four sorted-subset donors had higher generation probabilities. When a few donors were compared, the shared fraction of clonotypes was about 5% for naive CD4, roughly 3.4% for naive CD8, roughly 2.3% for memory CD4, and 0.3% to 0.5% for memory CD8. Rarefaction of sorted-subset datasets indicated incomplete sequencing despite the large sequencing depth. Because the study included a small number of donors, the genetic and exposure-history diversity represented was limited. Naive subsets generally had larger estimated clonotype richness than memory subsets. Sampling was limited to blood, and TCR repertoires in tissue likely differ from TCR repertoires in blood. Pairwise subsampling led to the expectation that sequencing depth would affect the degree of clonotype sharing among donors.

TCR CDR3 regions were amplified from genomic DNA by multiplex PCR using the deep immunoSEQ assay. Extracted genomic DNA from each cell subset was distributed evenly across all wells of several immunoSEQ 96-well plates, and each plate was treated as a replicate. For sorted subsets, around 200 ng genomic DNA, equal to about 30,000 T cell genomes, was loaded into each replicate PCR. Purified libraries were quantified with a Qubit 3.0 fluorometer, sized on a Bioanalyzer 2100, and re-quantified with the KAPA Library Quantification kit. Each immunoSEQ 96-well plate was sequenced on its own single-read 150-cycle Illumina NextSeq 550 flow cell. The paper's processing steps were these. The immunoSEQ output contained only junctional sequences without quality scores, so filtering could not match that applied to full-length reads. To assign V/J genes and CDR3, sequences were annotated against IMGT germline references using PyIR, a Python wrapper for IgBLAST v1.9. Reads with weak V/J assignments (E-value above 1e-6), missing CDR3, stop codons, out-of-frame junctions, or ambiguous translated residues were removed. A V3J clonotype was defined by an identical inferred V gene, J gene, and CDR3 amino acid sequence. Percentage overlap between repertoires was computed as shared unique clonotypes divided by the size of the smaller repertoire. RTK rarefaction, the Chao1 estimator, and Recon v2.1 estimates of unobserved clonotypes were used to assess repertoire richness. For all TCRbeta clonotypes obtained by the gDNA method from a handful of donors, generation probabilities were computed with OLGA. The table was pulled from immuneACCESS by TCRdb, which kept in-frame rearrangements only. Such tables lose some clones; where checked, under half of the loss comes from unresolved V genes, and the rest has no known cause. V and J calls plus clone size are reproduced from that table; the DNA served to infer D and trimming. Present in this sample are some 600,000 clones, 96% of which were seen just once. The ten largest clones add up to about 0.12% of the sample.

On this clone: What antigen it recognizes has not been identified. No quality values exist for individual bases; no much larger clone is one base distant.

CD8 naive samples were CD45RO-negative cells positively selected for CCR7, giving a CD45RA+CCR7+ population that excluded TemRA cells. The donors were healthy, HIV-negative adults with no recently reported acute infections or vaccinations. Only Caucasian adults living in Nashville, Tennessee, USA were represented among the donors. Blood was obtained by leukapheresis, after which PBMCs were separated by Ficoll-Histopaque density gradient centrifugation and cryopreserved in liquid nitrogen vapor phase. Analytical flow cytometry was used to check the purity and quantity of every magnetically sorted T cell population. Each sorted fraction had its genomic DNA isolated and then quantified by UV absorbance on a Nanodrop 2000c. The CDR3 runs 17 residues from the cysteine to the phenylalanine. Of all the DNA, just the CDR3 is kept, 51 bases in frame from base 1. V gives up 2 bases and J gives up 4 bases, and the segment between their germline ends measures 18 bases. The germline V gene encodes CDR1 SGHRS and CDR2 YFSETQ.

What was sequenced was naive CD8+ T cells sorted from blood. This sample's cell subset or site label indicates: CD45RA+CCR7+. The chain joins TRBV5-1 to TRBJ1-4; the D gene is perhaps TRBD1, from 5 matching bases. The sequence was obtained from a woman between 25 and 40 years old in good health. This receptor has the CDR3 CASSFRGRHPNNEKLFF. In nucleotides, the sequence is TGCGCCAGCAGCTTTAGGGGCCGCCATCCTAATAATGAAAAACTGTTTTTT.